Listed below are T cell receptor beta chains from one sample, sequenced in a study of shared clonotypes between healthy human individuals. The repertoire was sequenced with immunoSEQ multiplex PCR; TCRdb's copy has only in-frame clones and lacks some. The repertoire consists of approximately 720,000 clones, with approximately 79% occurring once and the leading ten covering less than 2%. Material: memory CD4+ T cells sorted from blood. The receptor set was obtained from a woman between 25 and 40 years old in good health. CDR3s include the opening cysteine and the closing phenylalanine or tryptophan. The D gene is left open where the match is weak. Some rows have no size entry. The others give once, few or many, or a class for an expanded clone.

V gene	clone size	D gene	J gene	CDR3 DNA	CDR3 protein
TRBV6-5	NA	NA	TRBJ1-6	TGTGCCAGCTCGCCCCCAGGGAATTCACCCCTCCACTTT	CASSPPGNSPLHF
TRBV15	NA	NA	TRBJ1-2	TGTGCCACCAGCAGAGATCAAAGGGACCGGTTGGGGGGTGGCTACACCTTC	CATSRDQRDRLGGGYTF
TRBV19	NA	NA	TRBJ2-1	TGTGCCAGTAGTATAGATGTCATCACTGAGCAGTTCTTC	CASSIDVITEQFF
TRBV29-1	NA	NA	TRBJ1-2	TGCAGCGTTTTTGGGTTTAACTATGGCTACACCTTC	CSVFGFNYGYTF
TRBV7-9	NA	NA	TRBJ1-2	TGTGCCAGCAGCTTAGGGACGGACAGAGGCTATGGCTACACCTTC	CASSLGTDRGYGYTF
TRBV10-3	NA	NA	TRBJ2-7	TGTGCCATCAGTGAGTTCGCCCAGAGGGACGAGCAGTACTTC	CAISEFAQRDEQYF
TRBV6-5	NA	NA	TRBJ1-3	TGTGCCAGCAGTTACGATGGGGGAGTTGGAAACACCATATATTTT	CASSYDGGVGNTIYF
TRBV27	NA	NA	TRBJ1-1	TGTGCCAGCAGCCTAAGGGGACGGGCTGAAGCTTTCTTT	CASSLRGRAEAFF
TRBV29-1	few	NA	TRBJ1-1	TGCAGCGTTGAAGTGACAATTAACACTGAAGCTTTCTTT	CSVEVTINTEAFF
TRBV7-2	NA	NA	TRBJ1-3	TGTGCCAGCAGCCTTACTGGAAACACCATATATTTT	CASSLTGNTIYF
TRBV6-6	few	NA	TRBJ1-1	TGTGCCAGCACCCAATCTAGGGGCACTGAAGCTTTCTTT	CASTQSRGTEAFF
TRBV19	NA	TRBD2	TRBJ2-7	TGTGCCAGTATCGGGACTAGCGGGGCCTACGAGCAGTACTTC	CASIGTSGAYEQYF
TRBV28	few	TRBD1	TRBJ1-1	TGTGCCAGCAGTTCAGGGGGCAAACAAGCTTTCTTT	CASSSGGKQAFF